The 15 T cell receptor beta chains below were found in one sample sequenced in a study of blood T cell repertoires in COVID-19. The repertoire was sequenced with immunoSEQ multiplex PCR; TCRdb's copy has only in-frame clones and lacks some. The sample comprises tens of thousands of clones, around four fifths of which are singletons, and 30% to 40% rests with the top ten. The sequenced material came from peripheral blood. Receptors originate from a man aged 80 or over with acute or convalescent COVID-19.

V usage is TRBV10-2 and J usage is TRBJ2-2, with 9 bases fitting TRBD1. Unmatched junction bases numbered 4, after V lost 0 bases and J lost 2 bases. Germline V gene data show CDR1 as WSHSY and CDR2 as SAAADI. The CDR3 covers 17 residues. The CDR3 is CASSESGTGINTGELFF. The CDR3, as DNA: TGCGCCAGCAGTGAGTCCGGGACAGGGATTAACACCGGGGAGCTGTTTTTT.

This clone has more than one count but fewer than ten. The V call is TRBV2, the J call TRBJ1-6; D is perhaps TRBD1 (5 bases). V was clipped by 6 bases and J by 0 bases, with 12 bases between them. CDR1 is SNHLY and CDR2 is FYNNEI in the germline V gene. The CDR3 has 16 residues. As DNA, the CDR3 is TGTGCCAGCAGGACAGAACTTAGCTCCTATAATTCACCCCTCCACTTT. Translation gives CASRTELSSYNSPLHF.

This rearrangement joins TRBV11-1 to TRBJ1-2, with D perhaps TRBD1 (6 bases). Germline CDR1 reads SGHAT; CDR2 reads FQDESV (reference sequence). This CDR3 has 15 residues. V dropped 5 bases and J dropped 8 bases, with 21 bases sitting between them. The CDR3 DNA is TGTGCCAGCAGCCCAACCCTTACAGGGTGGGAAGGCTACACCTTC. Protein: CASSPTLTGWEGYTF.

This chain links TRBV5-1 with TRBJ1-2; 9 nucleotides match TRBD1. The germline CDR1 and CDR2 sequences are SGHRS and YFSETQ. The CDR3 sequence is 15 residues long. V shed 3 bases and J 6 bases; nucleotides not matched to a gene: 9. The CDR3 region has the DNA TGCGCCAGCAGCTGGGGGACAGGGACCCCAAATGGCTACACCTTC. Its protein is CASSWGTGTPNGYTF.

The rearrangement links TRBV3-1 (or the pseudogene TRBV3-2) to TRBJ1-2, with 7 bases that match TRBD1. The germline V gene encodes CDR1 LGHDT and CDR2 YNNKEL (reference sequence). The CDR3 has 13 amino acids. V shed 5 bases, J shed 3 bases, and the junction held 3 bases outside the gene matches. The DNA of the CDR3 is TGTGCCAGCAGCTATACAGGGGACTATGGCTACACCTTC. Its translation: CASSYTGDYGYTF.

In its sample, this clone was seen a few times. V gene TRBV12-3 or TRBV12-4 combines with J gene TRBJ2-1, with D possibly TRBD2 on 5 matching bases. V dropped 5 bases and J dropped 8 bases, with 10 bases sitting between them. There are 12 residues in the CDR3. CDR3 nucleotides: TGTGCCAGCAGTCGGGGTACCGATGAGCAGTTCTTC. Protein: CASSRGTDEQFF.

The chain recombines TRBV19 with TRBJ1-2; 9 bases are a match to TRBD1. The CDR3 consists of 12 residues. CDR1 and CDR2 from the germline V gene are LNHDA and SQIVND (reference sequence). After removal of 8 bases from V and 12 bases from J, the junction contained 10 bases not matched to a gene. This CDR3 is CASGYTGGVDTF. In nucleotides, the CDR3 is TGTGCCAGTGGATATACAGGGGGCGTAGACACCTTC.

This clone was picked up a small number of times. Here the CDR3 reads CASDRAGELFF. CDR3 bases: TGTGCCAGCGACCGGGCCGGGGAGCTGTTTTTT. V and J are TRBV6-5 and TRBJ2-2; D is uncertain. This CDR3 region has 11 residues. Between the trimmed V and J ends, which lost 8 bases and 6 bases, there was a span of 7 bases. Germline loops: CDR1 MNHEY, CDR2 SVGAGI.

V and J are TRBV24-1 and TRBJ2-6, with TRBD1 matching 8 bases. The CDR3 is made up of 17 amino acids. The V and J ends lost 7 bases and 2 bases, in that order; junction bases with no gene match: 9. Germline CDR1 and CDR2: KGHDR and SFDVKD. The CDR3 here is CATSEGQGTAGANVLTF. CDR3 DNA sequence: TGTGCCACCAGCGAAGGACAGGGTACGGCTGGGGCCAACGTCCTGACTTTC.

Comment on this clone: The junction does not match germline at one end; this may be a read error. This rearrangement joins TRBV7-7 to TRBJ1-3; D is ambiguous. In germline, CDR1 is SSHAT, CDR2 FNYEAQ (reference sequence). The CDR3 length is 16 residues. DNA for the CDR3: TGTGCTAGCAGCCCGGACTTACTAACTCTGGGAAACACCATATATTTT. Translating it yields CASSPDLLTLGNTIYF.

The rearrangement links TRBV6-4 to TRBJ2-1, with TRBD2 matching 10 bases. V lost 5 bases to trimming and J lost 5 bases; unmatched junction nucleotides: 3. This CDR3 spans 14 amino acids. The germline V gene has CDR1 MRHNA and CDR2 SNTAGT. CDR3 protein: CASSRAGGNNEQFF. The DNA of the CDR3 is TGTGCCAGCAGTAGAGCGGGGGGGAACAATGAGCAGTTCTTC.

This clone was detected a few times. CDR3 amino acids: CASSSIGQGNQPQHF. The CDR3 DNA reads as TGTGCCAGTAGTAGCATTGGACAAGGCAATCAGCCCCAGCATTTT. The gene calls are TRBV19 and TRBJ1-5; D is possibly TRBD1 (5 bases). V lost 4 bases to trimming and J lost 2 bases, with 12 bases between them. This CDR3 comprises 15 residues. Germline CDR1 LNHDA, CDR2 SQIVND (reference sequence). The whole variable domain, filled in from reference TRBV19 and TRBJ1-5, reads DGGITQSPKYLFRKEGQNVTLSCEQNLNHDAMYWYRQDPGQGLRLIYYSQIVNDFQKGDIAEGYSVSREKKESFPLTVTSAQKNPTAFYLCASSSIGQGNQPQHFGDGTRLSIL.

This chain uses TRBV19 with TRBJ1-5, with D unresolved. The V end lost 6 bases, the J end lost 0 bases, and 12 bases lay between the germline ends. The CDR3 is 15 residues long. In germline, CDR1 is LNHDA, CDR2 SQIVND (reference sequence). CDR3 in amino acids: CASSPSGDSNQPQHF. CDR3 nucleotides: TGTGCCAGTAGCCCGAGTGGTGATAGCAATCAGCCCCAGCATTTT.

The V call is TRBV30, the J call TRBJ2-6; a possible D gene is TRBD1 (6 bases). CDR1 and CDR2 from the germline V gene are GTSNPN and SVGIG (reference sequence). V gave up 1 base and J gave up 0 bases, with 13 bases separating them. The CDR3 is made up of 17 amino acids. The DNA of the CDR3 is TGTGCCTGGAGTGCCGGGACATCAGTCTCTGGGGCCAACGTCCTGACTTTC. Amino acid sequence: CAWSAGTSVSGANVLTF.

The chain uses TRBV5-8 and TRBJ2-4; a weak D match, TRBD2 (7 bases). This CDR3 is built from 16 residues. Germline CDR1 and CDR2: SGHTS and YDEGEE. Trimming took 1 base from V and 1 from J, leaving 12 bases between them. CDR3 loop: CASSLLRGQAKNIQYF. The CDR3 DNA sequence: TGTGCCAGCAGCTTGTTGCGGGGGCAGGCCAAAAACATTCAGTACTTC.